This is a list of T cell receptor beta chains from one sample in a study of blood T cell repertoires in COVID-19. Profiling relied on immunoSEQ multiplex PCR, and the TCRdb table lists in-frame clones only, not all of them. The sample lists 25,000 to 35,000 clones, 90% occurring once. The material sequenced was peripheral blood. Receptor source: a human donor in a cohort sampled during active COVID-19. Both conserved end residues are part of each CDR3.

TRBJ2-5 TRBV7-8 CASSFLKAGGWETQYF
TRBJ1-4 TRBV29-1 CSVTGTGSQKLFF
TRBJ1-1 TRBV24-1 CATKGPDGGNTEAFF
TRBJ2-3 TRBV5-6 CASSSGLAGGRRQYF
TRBJ2-3 TRBV19 CASSPEGQPTDTQYF
TRBJ2-2 TRBV7-3 CASSPFSLNTGELFF
TRBJ2-1 TRBV6-1 CASSELGASSYNEQFF
TRBJ2-7 TRBV7-3 CASSLVRSTNTHYEQYF
TRBJ2-4 TRBV5-1 CASSPGDTQNIQYF
TRBJ1-1 TRBV7-8 CASNRRDSKNTEAFF